Listed here are 9 T cell receptor beta chains from one sample, sequenced in a study of early T cells in non-severe SARS-CoV-2 infection. TCRdb passed the 5' RACE reads through MiXCR, listing each CDR3 protein once. The sample shows 53,000 or so distinct CDR3 sequences, around 12% of them seen only once. The sample in question was whole blood, obtained at baseline. The receptors here all came from an adult who was a healthcare worker with PCR-confirmed SARS-CoV-2 infection or an uninfected control (not recorded which).

The chain recombines TRBV18 with TRBJ1-2, with 9 bases that match TRBD1. The germline V gene encodes CDR1 KGHSH and CDR2 LQKENI. CDR3 size: 15 residues. V trimming: 2 bases; J trimming: 2 bases; junction bases outside the gene matches: 3. In nucleotides, the CDR3 is TGTGCCAGCTCACCAGCAGGACAGGGGAACTATGGCTACACCTTC. It codes for CASSPAGQGNYGYTF.

This clonotype was seen at least ten times. The CDR3 loop reads CASSLASRELFF. For the CDR3, the DNA is TGTGCCAGCAGTCTTGCTTCCCGGGAGCTGTTTTTT. V usage is TRBV12-3 or TRBV12-4 and J usage is TRBJ2-2; D is ambiguous. Between the trimmed V and J ends, which lost 5 bases and 9 bases, there was a span of 10 bases. This CDR3 spans 12 amino acids.

Ten or more counts support this clonotype. The rearrangement joins TRBV2 to TRBJ2-2; 11 bases agree with TRBD1. Germline V CDR1 and CDR2: SNHLY, FYNNEI. The V gene end was trimmed by 8 bases and the J gene end by 7 bases; junction bases not matched to a gene: 9. CDR3 size: 15 residues. The chain's CDR3 is CASLGTGGKSGELFF. The DNA for the CDR3 is TGTGCCAGCCTTGGGACAGGGGGAAAGAGCGGGGAGCTGTTTTTT.

This clonotype was found a few times. The V call is TRBV6-6, the J call TRBJ1-5; D possibly corresponds to TRBD1 (6 bases). Germline CDR1 is MNHNY and CDR2 is SVGAGI (reference sequence). V was cut by 6 bases and J by 0 bases, with 18 bases left in between. This CDR3 has 17 residues. The CDR3 nucleotides read TGTGCCAGCAGATCCCGTGACAGGAGTGATAGCAATCAGCCCCAGCATTTT. Its protein product is CASRSRDRSDSNQPQHF.

The genes are TRBV11-3 and TRBJ1-1; D is perhaps TRBD1 (5 bases). CDR3 length equals 13 residues. Between the trimmed V and J ends, which lost 3 bases and 7 bases, there was a span of 12 bases. The germline V gene encodes CDR1 SGHNT and CDR2 YENEEA. In DNA form, the CDR3 reads TGTGCCAGCAGCTTGTCCCGGGACGATGAAGCTTTCTTT. Its protein product is CASSLSRDDEAFF.

The chain links TRBV20-1 to TRBJ2-7; 8 bases align to TRBD1. The CDR3 extends over 11 amino acids. Per the germline V gene, CDR1 is DFQATT and CDR2 is SNEGSKA (reference sequence). In nucleotides, the CDR3 is TGCAGCGTCAGGGGGCCTTACGAGCAGTACTTC. It translates to CSVRGPYEQYF.

Many counts were recorded for this clonotype. The chain employs TRBV5-1 and TRBJ2-7, with a possible D match to TRBD2 (7 bases). CDR3 length equals 18 residues. Trimming took off 3 bases at V and 6 bases at J, with 28 bases between the two ends. The germline V gene has CDR1 SGHRS and CDR2 YFSETQ. The CDR3 DNA is TGCGCCAGCAGCTCAAACCGGGACACGATCACTAGCGCTCGCGAGCAGTACTTC. Translated: CASSSNRDTITSAREQYF. The full variable domain, in which reference TRBV5-1 and TRBJ2-7 provide the parts outside the CDR3, is KAGVTQTPRYLIKTRGQQVTLSCSPISGHRSVSWYQQTPGQGLQFLFEYFSETQRNKGNFPGRFSGRQFSNSRSEMNVSTLELGDSALYLCASSSNRDTITSAREQYFGPGTRLTVT.

The table lists this clonotype with a few counts. The gene calls are TRBV15 and TRBJ2-3; weak D call: TRBD2 (6 bases). The V end was cut by 1 base, the J end by 6 bases, with 14 bases between. From germline, CDR1 is LNHNV and CDR2 YYDKDF (reference sequence). The CDR3 runs 15 residues. The CDR3 is CATSRVRLGGDTQYF. CDR3 bases: TGTGCCACCAGCAGAGTTAGACTAGGCGGCGATACGCAGTATTTT.

The chain joins TRBV11-2 to TRBJ1-6; maybe TRBD1 (6 bases). CDR1 and CDR2 from the germline V gene are SGHAT and FQNNGV. The V and J ends lost 5 bases and 9 bases respectively, with 23 bases between them. The CDR3 totals 17 residues. CDR3 bases: TGTGCCAGCAGCCTATCCCCGGGACATCAATCGGGTTCACCCCTCCACTTT. Translated, it gives CASSLSPGHQSGSPLHF.